Listed here are 21 T cell receptor beta chains from one sample, sequenced in a study of blood T cell repertoires in COVID-19. Here immunoSEQ multiplex PCR was the method, and the copy in TCRdb shows in-frame clones only, minus some. Among 300,000 to 400,000 clones listed, around nine tenths were seen once. The material sequenced was PBMCs or T cells enriched from blood (not recorded which). These receptors all come from a man in his 60s who had recovered from COVID-19.

This chain links TRBV24-1 with TRBJ1-2; no reliable D call. This CDR3 is built from 14 residues. V lost 4 bases and J lost 4, with 12 bases in between. Per the germline V gene, CDR1 is KGHDR and CDR2 is SFDVKD. The CDR3 nucleotides are TGTGCCACCAGTGACCCGGTCGTCCCCTATGGCTACACCTTC. Protein product: CATSDPVVPYGYTF.

V and J are TRBV30 and TRBJ1-5; a weak D match, TRBD1 (6 bases). Trimming cost V 3 bases and J 0 bases, with 24 bases left between them. The CDR3 contains 19 residues. From germline, CDR1 is GTSNPN and CDR2 SVGIG (reference sequence). CDR3 DNA sequence: TGTGCCTGGAGGCCCCGGGACAACCGGTCTACTTATAGCAATCAGCCCCAGCATTTT. Protein sequence: CAWRPRDNRSTYSNQPQHF.

The V call is TRBV7-9, the J call TRBJ1-2; TRBD1 is a possible D gene (6 bases). Germline CDR1 SEHNR, CDR2 FQNEAQ (reference sequence). V was cut by 1 base and J by 6 bases, with 15 bases left in between. This CDR3 is built from 15 residues. DNA for the CDR3: TGTGCCAGCAGCTTAGTGCCCACAGGGATGGATGGCTACACCTTC. Translating it yields CASSLVPTGMDGYTF.

This chain uses TRBV10-3 with TRBJ2-7, with a tentative D call TRBD2 (6 bases). CDR3 length: 14 amino acids. The V and J ends lost 4 bases and 5 bases respectively, with 15 bases between them. Germline CDR1 ENHRY, CDR2 SYGVKD. CDR3 sequence reads: CAISAPGSLHEQYF. DNA of the CDR3: TGTGCCATCAGTGCCCCCGGGAGCCTTCACGAGCAGTACTTC.

The chain links TRBV5-6 to TRBJ2-1, with TRBD2 identical over 7 bases. Trimming took 3 bases from V and 2 from J; bases not matched to a gene: 5. The CDR3 runs 15 residues. In germline, CDR1 is SGHDT, CDR2 YYEEEE. CDR3 DNA: TGTGCCAGCAGCTGGGGGAGGGGCGCCTACAATGAGCAGTTCTTC. Translating gives CASSWGRGAYNEQFF. The full variable domain, rest sourced from reference TRBV5-6 and TRBJ2-1, is DAGVTQSPTHLIKTRGQQVTLRCSPKSGHDTVSWYQQALGQGPQFIFQYYEEEERQRGNFPDRFSGHQFPNYSSELNVNALLLGDSALYLCASSWGRGAYNEQFFGPGTRLTVL.

The J gene is TRBJ1-5, the V gene TRBV5-5; a weak D match, TRBD1 (6 bases). Germline lookup yields CDR1 SGHKS and CDR2 YYEKEE (reference sequence). The CDR3 length is 16 residues. V was trimmed by 3 bases and J by 2 bases, leaving 15 bases between them. The CDR3 DNA reads TGTGCCAGCAGCTCCTCACAGGGACGAGGCAATCAGCCCCAGCATTTT. It yields the protein CASSSSQGRGNQPQHF.

This chain connects TRBV7-6 to TRBJ2-7, with a tentative D call TRBD2 (6 bases). The CDR3 totals 15 residues. CDR1 SGHVS and CDR2 FNYEAQ come from the germline V gene. The V gene lost 6 bases and the J gene lost 0 bases, with 15 bases spanning the gap. CDR3 bases: TGTGCCAGCAGTCCTCTTTTCGGGAGCTCCTACGAGCAGTACTTC. The encoded protein is CASSPLFGSSYEQYF. The full variable domain, with the rest looked up from reference TRBV7-6 and TRBJ2-7, is GAGVSQSPRYKVTKRGQDVALRCDPISGHVSLYWYRQALGQGPEFLTYFNYEAQQDKSGLPNDRFSAERPEGSISTLTIQRTEQRDSAMYRCASSPLFGSSYEQYFGPGTRLTVT.

The rearrangement joins TRBV2 to TRBJ2-1, with D maybe TRBD2 (6 bases). The V gene lost 6 bases and the J gene lost 8 bases, with 14 bases spanning the gap. Germline values: CDR1 SNHLY, CDR2 FYNNEI. The CDR3 consists of 13 residues. CDR3 sequence reads: CASSQGLFDEQFF. The CDR3 bases are TGTGCCAGCAGCCAGGGACTGTTCGATGAGCAGTTCTTC.

The chain couples TRBV15 to TRBJ1-1; D possibly corresponds to TRBD1 (5 bases). Germline assignment: CDR1 LNHNV and CDR2 YYDKDF (reference sequence). The CDR3 has 15 residues. The V gene lost 2 bases and the J gene lost 6 bases, with 16 bases spanning the gap. The CDR3 protein is CATSRPSGVISEAFF. The DNA of the CDR3 is TGTGCCACCAGCAGACCCTCGGGGGTAATTTCTGAAGCTTTCTTT.

The CDR3 reads CSVESQGQAYEQYF. CDR3 coding DNA: TGCAGCGTTGAATCACAGGGTCAAGCCTACGAGCAGTACTTC. The chain is built from TRBV29-1 and TRBJ2-7; tentatively, D is TRBD1 (6 bases). This CDR3 is 14 amino acids long. Between the trimmed V and J ends, which lost 2 bases and 2 bases, there was a span of 13 bases. Germline assignment: CDR1 SQVTM and CDR2 ANQGSEA.

This chain links TRBV7-8 with TRBJ1-2; 8 nucleotides agree with TRBD1. CDR3 length equals 15 residues. The V gene's germline CDR1 is SGHVS and CDR2 FQNEAQ. Trimming took 2 bases from V and 2 from J; bases not matched to a gene: 4. CDR3 sequence reads: CASSLSGQGNYGYTF. The DNA for the CDR3 is TGTGCCAGCAGCTTATCCGGACAGGGAAACTATGGCTACACCTTC. Full variable domain (remainder filled in from reference TRBV7-8 and TRBJ1-2): GAGVSQSPRYKVAKRGQDVALRCDPISGHVSLFWYQQALGQGPEFLTYFQNEAQLDKSGLPSDRFFAERPEGSVSTLKIQRTQQEDSAVYLCASSLSGQGNYGYTFGSGTRLTVV.

This chain links TRBV6-5 with TRBJ1-5; D remains ambiguous. The CDR3 length is 15 residues. Germline CDR1 MNHEY, CDR2 SVGAGI. V lost 2 bases and J 5 bases, leaving 13 bases between the germline ends. As DNA, the CDR3 is TGTGCCAGCAGTTACCCGGAGACCAAGGATCAGCCCCAGCATTTT. Translated, it gives CASSYPETKDQPQHF.

This sequence joins TRBV19 and TRBJ1-2; D not certain. The CDR3 loop spans 14 amino acids. The germline V gene encodes CDR1 LNHDA and CDR2 SQIVND (reference sequence). Trimming left V 9 bases short and J 5 bases short, with 19 bases between. DNA for the CDR3: TGTGCCAGCCTCTTCGGGGTAGATGGTTATGGCTACACCTTC. This codes for CASLFGVDGYGYTF.

The chain joins TRBV19 to TRBJ2-7; the D gene is possibly TRBD2 (6 bases). V was trimmed by 1 base and J by 6 bases, leaving 13 bases between them. The germline V gene encodes CDR1 LNHDA and CDR2 SQIVND (reference sequence). The CDR3 loop spans 14 amino acids. The CDR3 coding sequence is TGTGCCAGTAGTATAGGTGGAGGGGTCGGCGAGCAGTACTTC. As protein: CASSIGGGVGEQYF.

This sequence joins TRBV30 and TRBJ2-2; weak D call: TRBD2 (6 bases). The length of the CDR3 is 18 residues. Germline V gene sequence: CDR1 GTSNPN, CDR2 SVGIG (reference sequence). The germline V and J ends were trimmed by 3 bases and 0 bases, with 20 bases remaining between them. The CDR3 loop reads CAWSHKTTRGPNTGELFF. The DNA for the CDR3 is TGTGCCTGGAGCCACAAAACCACGCGGGGTCCGAACACCGGGGAGCTGTTTTTT.

Only a few counts were recorded for this clone. The chain joins TRBV2 to TRBJ2-1; unclear D gene. Per the germline V gene, CDR1 is SNHLY and CDR2 is FYNNEI. V was pared by 6 bases and J by 0 bases, with 15 bases between. This CDR3 contains 16 residues. CDR3 sequence (DNA): TGTGCCAGCAGGAAATCTAGTTCGAGCTCCTACAATGAGCAGTTCTTC. This translates into CASRKSSSSSYNEQFF.

The chain uses TRBV4-3 and TRBJ2-1; no clear D gene. Trimming removed 1 base at V and 8 bases at J, with 9 bases between. The CDR3 has 13 residues. CDR1 is LGHNA, CDR2 YSLEER, per germline. This CDR3 is CASSQGSSDEQFF. The CDR3 region has the DNA TGCGCCAGCAGCCAAGGTTCATCGGATGAGCAGTTCTTC.

The rearrangement uses TRBV11-2 and TRBJ2-3; 10 bases agree with TRBD2. Losses at the gene ends were 1 base for V and 4 bases for J; bases not matched to a gene: 5. Germline CDR1 and CDR2: SGHAT and FQNNGV. CDR3 length equals 16 residues. CDR3 in amino acids: CASSLGAAGGADTQYF. For the CDR3, the DNA is TGTGCCAGCAGCTTAGGAGCAGCGGGGGGGGCAGATACGCAGTATTTT.

This rearrangement joins TRBV3-1 (or the pseudogene TRBV3-2) to TRBJ2-2; 14 bases match TRBD2. V lost 4 bases to trimming and J lost 7 bases; unmatched junction nucleotides: 5. Germline loops: CDR1 LGHDT, CDR2 YNNKEL (reference sequence). This CDR3 spans 16 amino acids. CDR3 DNA sequence: TGTGCCAGCAGCCCGACTAGCGGGAGGGCCGTCGGGGAGCTGTTTTTT. Translating it yields CASSPTSGRAVGELFF.

The chain recombines TRBV9 with TRBJ2-1; TRBD1 matches 8 bases. Germline V gives CDR1 SGDLS, CDR2 YYNGEE. The CDR3 is 16 residues long. The ends lost 3 bases at V and 4 bases at J; junction bases unmatched: 9. CDR3 sequence (DNA): TGTGCCAGCAGCGCGTCTAGACAGGGGTTTTACAATGAGCAGTTCTTC. This sequence encodes CASSASRQGFYNEQFF.

V and J are TRBV5-1 and TRBJ1-6, with 7 bases fitting TRBD1. Germline V CDR1 and CDR2: SGHRS, YFSETQ. The CDR3 is 15 amino acids. With V trimmed by 5 bases and J by 5 bases, 7 bases remained unmatched. The CDR3 protein is CASRTGQDHNSPLHF. In DNA, the CDR3 is TGCGCCAGCAGGACCGGACAGGACCATAATTCACCCCTCCACTTT.